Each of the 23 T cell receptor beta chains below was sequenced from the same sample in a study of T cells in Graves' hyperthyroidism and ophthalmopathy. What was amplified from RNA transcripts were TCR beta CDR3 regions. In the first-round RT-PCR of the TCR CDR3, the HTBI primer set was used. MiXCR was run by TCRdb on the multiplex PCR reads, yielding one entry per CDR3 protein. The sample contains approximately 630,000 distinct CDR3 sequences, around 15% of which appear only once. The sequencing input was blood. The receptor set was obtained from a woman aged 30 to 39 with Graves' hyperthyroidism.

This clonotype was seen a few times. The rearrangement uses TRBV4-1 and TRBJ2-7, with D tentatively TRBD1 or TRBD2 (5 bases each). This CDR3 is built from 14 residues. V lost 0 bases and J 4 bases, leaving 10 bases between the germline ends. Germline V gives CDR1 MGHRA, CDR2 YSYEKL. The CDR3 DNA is TGCGCCAGCAGCCAAGAGGGACCGGTATACGAGCAGTACTTC. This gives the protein CASSQEGPVYEQYF.

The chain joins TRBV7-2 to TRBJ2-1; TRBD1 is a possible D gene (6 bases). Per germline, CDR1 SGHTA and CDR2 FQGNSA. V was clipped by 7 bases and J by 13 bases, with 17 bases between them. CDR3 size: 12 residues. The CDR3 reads CASNTGYGTQFF. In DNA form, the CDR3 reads TGTGCCAGCAACACAGGGTACGGGACACAGTTCTTC.

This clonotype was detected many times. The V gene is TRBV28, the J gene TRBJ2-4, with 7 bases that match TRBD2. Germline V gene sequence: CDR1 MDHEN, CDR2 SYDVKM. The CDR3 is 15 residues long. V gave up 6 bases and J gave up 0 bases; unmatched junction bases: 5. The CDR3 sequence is CASSPRGVAKNIQYF. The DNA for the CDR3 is TGTGCCAGCAGCCCTCGGGGGGTAGCCAAAAACATTCAGTACTTC. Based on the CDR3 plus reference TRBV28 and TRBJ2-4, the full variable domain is DVKVTQSSRYLVKRTGEKVFLECVQDMDHENMFWYRQDPGLGLRLIYFSYDVKMKEKGDIPEGYSVSREKKERFSLILESASTNQTSMYLCASSPRGVAKNIQYFGAGTRLSVL.

The CDR3 reads CSVGGLAGNEQFF. CDR3 sequence (DNA): TGCAGCGTTGGAGGGCTAGCGGGCAATGAGCAGTTCTTC. V gene TRBV29-1 combines with J gene TRBJ2-1, with 8 bases lining up with TRBD2. This CDR3 is 13 amino acids long. Trimming removed 4 bases from V and 6 bases from J; junction bases left unmatched: 5. CDR1 and CDR2 (germline): SQVTM, ANQGSEA.

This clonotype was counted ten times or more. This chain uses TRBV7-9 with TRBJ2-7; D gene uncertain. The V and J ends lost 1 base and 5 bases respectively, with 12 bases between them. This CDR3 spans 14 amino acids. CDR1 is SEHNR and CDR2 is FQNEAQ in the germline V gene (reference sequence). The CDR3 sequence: CASSLETTPHEQYF. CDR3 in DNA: TGTGCCAGCAGCTTAGAAACTACCCCCCACGAGCAGTACTTC.

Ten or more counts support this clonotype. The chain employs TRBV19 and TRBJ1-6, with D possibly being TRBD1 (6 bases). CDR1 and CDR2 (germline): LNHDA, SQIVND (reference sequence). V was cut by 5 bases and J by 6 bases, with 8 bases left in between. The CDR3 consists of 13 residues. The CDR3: CASSAGVNSPLHF. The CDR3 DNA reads TGTGCCAGTAGTGCAGGGGTTAATTCACCCCTCCACTTT.

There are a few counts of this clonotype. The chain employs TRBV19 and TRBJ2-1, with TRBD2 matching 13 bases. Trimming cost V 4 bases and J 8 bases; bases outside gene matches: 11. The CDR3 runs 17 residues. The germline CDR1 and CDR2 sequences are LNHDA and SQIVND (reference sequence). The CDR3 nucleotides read TGTGCCAGTAGTACGGAGACTAGCGGGAGGAGTAGCGATGAGCAGTTCTTC. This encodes CASSTETSGRSSDEQFF.

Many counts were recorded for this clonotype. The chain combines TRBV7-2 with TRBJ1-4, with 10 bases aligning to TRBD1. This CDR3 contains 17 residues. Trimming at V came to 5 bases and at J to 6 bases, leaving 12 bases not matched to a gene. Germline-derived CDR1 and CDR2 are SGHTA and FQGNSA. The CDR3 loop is CASSVTGGTGADEKLFF. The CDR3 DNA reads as TGTGCCAGCAGCGTCACCGGAGGGACAGGGGCGGATGAAAAACTGTTTTTT.

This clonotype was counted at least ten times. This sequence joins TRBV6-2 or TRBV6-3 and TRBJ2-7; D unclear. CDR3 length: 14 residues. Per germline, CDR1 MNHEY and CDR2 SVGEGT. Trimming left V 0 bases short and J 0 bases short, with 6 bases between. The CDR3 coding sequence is TGTGCCAGCAGTTACTCGACAAACTCCTACGAGCAGTACTTC. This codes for CASSYSTNSYEQYF.

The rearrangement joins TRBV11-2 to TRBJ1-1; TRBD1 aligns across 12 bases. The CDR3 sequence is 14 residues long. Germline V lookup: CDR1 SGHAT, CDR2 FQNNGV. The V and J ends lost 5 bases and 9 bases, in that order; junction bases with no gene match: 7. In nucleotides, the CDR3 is TGTGCCAGCAGCCGTCCCCGGGACAGGGGGCAAGCTTTCTTT. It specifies CASSRPRDRGQAFF.

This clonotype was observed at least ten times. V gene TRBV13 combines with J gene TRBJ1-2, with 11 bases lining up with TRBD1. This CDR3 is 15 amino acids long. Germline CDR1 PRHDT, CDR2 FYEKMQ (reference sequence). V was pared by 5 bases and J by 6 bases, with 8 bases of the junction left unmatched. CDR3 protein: CASSMGTGGADGYTF. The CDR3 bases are TGTGCCAGCAGCATGGGGACAGGGGGAGCGGATGGCTACACCTTC.

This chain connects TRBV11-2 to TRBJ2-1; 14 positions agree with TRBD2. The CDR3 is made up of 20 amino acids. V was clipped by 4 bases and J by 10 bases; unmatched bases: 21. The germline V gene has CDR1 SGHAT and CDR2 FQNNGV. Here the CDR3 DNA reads TGTGCCAGCAGCTCCAACCCGGGACTAGCGGGAGTCACAGGATATAGGGAGCAGTTCTTC. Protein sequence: CASSSNPGLAGVTGYREQFF.

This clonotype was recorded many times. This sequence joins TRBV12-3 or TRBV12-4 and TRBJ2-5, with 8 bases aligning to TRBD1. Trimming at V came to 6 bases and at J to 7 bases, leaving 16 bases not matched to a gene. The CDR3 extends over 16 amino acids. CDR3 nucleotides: TGTGCCAGCAGCCAACCGGGACAGGCCCCTGAAGGGACCCAGTACTTC. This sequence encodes CASSQPGQAPEGTQYF.

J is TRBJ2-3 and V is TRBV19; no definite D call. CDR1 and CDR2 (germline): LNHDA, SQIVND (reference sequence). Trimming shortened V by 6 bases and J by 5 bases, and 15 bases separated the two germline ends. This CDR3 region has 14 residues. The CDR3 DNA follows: TGTGCCAGTAGGAAGACGGCCGGTGGAGATACGCAGTATTTT. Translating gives CASRKTAGGDTQYF.

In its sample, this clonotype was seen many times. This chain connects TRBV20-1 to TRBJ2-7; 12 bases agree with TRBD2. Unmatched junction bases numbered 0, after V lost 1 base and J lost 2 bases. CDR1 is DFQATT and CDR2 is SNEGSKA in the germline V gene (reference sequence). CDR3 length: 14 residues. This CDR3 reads CSARGLAGAYEQYF. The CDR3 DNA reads TGCAGTGCTAGAGGACTAGCGGGAGCCTACGAGCAGTACTTC.

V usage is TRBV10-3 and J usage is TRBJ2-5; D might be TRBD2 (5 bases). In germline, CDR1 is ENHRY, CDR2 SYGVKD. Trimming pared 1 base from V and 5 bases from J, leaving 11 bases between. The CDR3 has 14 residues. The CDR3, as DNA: TGTGCCATCAGTGAGTTGGCTAGCAGCGAGACCCAGTACTTC. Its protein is CAISELASSETQYF.

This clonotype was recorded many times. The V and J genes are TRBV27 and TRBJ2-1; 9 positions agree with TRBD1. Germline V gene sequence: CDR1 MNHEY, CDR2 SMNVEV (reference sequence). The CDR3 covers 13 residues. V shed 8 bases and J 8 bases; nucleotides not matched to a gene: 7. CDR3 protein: CASAQDRGYEQFF. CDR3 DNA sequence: TGTGCCAGCGCCCAAGACAGGGGGTATGAGCAGTTCTTC.

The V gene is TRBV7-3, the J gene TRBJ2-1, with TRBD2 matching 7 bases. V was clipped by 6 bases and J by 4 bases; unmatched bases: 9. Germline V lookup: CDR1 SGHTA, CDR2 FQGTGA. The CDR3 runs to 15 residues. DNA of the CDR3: TGTGCCAGCAGTTATACGGGACTACCATACAATGAGCAGTTCTTC. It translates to CASSYTGLPYNEQFF. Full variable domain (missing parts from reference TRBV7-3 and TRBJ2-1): GAGVSQTPSNKVTEKGKYVELRCDPISGHTALYWYRQSLGQGPEFLIYFQGTGAADDSGLPNDRFFAVRPEGSVSTLKIQRTERGDSAVYLCASSYTGLPYNEQFFGPGTRLTVL.

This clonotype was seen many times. This CDR3 reads CASSTGLSTKAFF. The CDR3 nucleotides read TGTGCCAGCAGTACCGGACTGTCAACCAAAGCTTTCTTT. The rearrangement joins TRBV6-1 to TRBJ1-1; D is ambiguous. The V end was cut by 5 bases, the J end by 9 bases, with 16 bases between. Germline CDR1 is MNHNS and CDR2 is SASEGT. The CDR3 length is 13 residues.

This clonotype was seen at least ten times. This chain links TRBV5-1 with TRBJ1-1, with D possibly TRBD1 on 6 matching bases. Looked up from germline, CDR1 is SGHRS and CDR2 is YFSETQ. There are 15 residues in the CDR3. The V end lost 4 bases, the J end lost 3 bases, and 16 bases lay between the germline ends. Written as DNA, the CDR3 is TGCGCCAGCAGCCTGGAACAGGGCGGGTACACTGAAGCTTTCTTT. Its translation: CASSLEQGGYTEAFF.

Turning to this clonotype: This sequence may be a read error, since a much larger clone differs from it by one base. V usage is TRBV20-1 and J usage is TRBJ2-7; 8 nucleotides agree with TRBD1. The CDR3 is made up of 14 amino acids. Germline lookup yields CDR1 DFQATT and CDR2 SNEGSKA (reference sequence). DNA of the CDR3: TGCAGTGCTCAGACAGGGGCAAGAGCCTACAAGCAGTACTTC. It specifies CSAQTGARAYKQYF.

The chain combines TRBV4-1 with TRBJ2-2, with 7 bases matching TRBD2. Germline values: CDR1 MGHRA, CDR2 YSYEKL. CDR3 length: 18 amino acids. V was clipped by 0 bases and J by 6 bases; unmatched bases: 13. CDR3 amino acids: CASSQDLGGRKGAGELFF. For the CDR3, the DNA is TGCGCCAGCAGCCAAGATTTGGGGGGGAGAAAAGGCGCCGGGGAGCTGTTTTTT.

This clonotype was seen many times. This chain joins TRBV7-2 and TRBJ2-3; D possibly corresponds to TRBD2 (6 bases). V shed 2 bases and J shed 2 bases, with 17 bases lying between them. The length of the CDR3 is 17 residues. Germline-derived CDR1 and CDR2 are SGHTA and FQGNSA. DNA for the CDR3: TGTGCCAGCAGCTTACTGGGGGGAGCTACCTCCACAGATACGCAGTATTTT. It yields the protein CASSLLGGATSTDTQYF.